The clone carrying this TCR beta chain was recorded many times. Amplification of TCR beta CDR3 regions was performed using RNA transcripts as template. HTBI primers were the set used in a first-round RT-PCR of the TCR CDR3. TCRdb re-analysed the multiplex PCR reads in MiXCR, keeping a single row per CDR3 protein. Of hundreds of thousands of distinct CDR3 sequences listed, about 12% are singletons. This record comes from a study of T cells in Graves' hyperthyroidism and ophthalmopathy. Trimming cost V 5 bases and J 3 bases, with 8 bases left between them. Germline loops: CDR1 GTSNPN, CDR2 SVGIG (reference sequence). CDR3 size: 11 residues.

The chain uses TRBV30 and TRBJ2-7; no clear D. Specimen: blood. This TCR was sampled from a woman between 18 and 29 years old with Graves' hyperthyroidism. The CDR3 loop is CAWASYYEQYF. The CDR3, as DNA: TGTGCCTGGGCCAGTTACTACGAGCAGTACTTC.